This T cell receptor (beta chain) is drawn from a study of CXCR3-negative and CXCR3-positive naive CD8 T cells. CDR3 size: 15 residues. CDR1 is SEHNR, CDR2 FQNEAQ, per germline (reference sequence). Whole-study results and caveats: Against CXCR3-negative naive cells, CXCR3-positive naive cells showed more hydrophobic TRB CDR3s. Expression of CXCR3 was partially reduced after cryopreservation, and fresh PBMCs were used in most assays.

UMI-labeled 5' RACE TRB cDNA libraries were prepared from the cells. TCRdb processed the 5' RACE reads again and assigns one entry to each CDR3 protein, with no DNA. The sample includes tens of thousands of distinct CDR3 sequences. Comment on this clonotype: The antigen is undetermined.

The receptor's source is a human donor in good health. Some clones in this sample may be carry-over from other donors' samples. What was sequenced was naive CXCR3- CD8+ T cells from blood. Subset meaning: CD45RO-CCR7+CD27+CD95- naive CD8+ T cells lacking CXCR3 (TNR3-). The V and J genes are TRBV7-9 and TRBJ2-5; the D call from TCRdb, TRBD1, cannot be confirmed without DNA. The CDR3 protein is CASSSRQGAHETQYF.